Each of the 5 T cell receptor beta chains below was sequenced from the same sample in a study of regulatory T cells in long-lasting Graves disease. Relying on iRepertoire HTBI primers and Arm-PCR of CDR3 regions, the team built TCR beta libraries. From the multiplex PCR reads, TCRdb called clonotypes with MiXCR, one entry per CDR3 protein. This sample has about 240,000 distinct CDR3 sequences, with around 20% found just once. Noted time point: newly diagnosed GD, antithyroid drugs for less than 3 months. Generation of the TCR library employed RNA extracted from PBMCs. The specimen comprised peripheral blood mononuclear cells (PBMCs), sampled at new diagnosis, from a patient treated with antithyroid drugs. These receptors all come from a female donor with Graves disease.

This clonotype was found many times. This sequence joins TRBV7-7 and TRBJ2-2; tentative D call: TRBD2 (6 bases). V shed 2 bases and J shed 6 bases, with 10 bases lying between them. Germline V gives CDR1 SSHAT, CDR2 FNYEAQ (reference sequence). The CDR3 covers 14 residues. The CDR3, as DNA: TGTGCCAGCAGCTTAAATCCGGGGGCCGGGGAGCTGTTTTTT. It codes for CASSLNPGAGELFF.

The chain uses TRBV6-1 and TRBJ2-5, with 11 bases fitting TRBD1. The CDR3 has 14 residues. Trimming removed 8 bases from V and 1 base from J; junction bases left unmatched: 3. Per germline, CDR1 MNHNS and CDR2 SASEGT. This CDR3 reads CASRGTGGQETQYF. CDR3 nucleotides: TGTGCCAGCCGTGGGACAGGGGGCCAAGAGACCCAGTACTTC.

The table lists this clonotype with many counts. The gene calls are TRBV12-3 or TRBV12-4 and TRBJ2-7; 13 nucleotides match TRBD2. CDR3 length: 17 residues. J was trimmed by 1 base and V by 6 bases; bases with no gene match: 9. The CDR3 DNA reads TGTGCCAGCAGCCCCACCGGACTAGCGGGGGAGTCCTACGAGCAGTACTTC. Protein sequence: CASSPTGLAGESYEQYF.

The sample holds many counts of this clonotype. The genes are TRBV20-1 and TRBJ2-1; D gene uncertain. V lost 1 base to trimming and J lost 6 bases, with 19 bases between them. Germline loops: CDR1 DFQATT, CDR2 SNEGSKA (reference sequence). This CDR3 region has 16 residues. The CDR3 nucleotides read TGCAGTGCTAGAGGGCCACCTCGACTCAGTATCAATGAGCAGTTCTTC. Residues: CSARGPPRLSINEQFF.

This clonotype came up many times. The V gene is TRBV28, the J gene TRBJ2-7; the match to TRBD1 covers 8 bases. The ends lost 3 bases at V and 2 bases at J; junction bases unmatched: 6. Germline V lookup: CDR1 MDHEN, CDR2 SYDVKM. The CDR3 loop spans 15 amino acids. The chain's CDR3 is CASSLGDRSTYEQYF. CDR3 nucleotide sequence: TGTGCCAGCAGTTTGGGGGACAGGAGCACCTACGAGCAGTACTTC.